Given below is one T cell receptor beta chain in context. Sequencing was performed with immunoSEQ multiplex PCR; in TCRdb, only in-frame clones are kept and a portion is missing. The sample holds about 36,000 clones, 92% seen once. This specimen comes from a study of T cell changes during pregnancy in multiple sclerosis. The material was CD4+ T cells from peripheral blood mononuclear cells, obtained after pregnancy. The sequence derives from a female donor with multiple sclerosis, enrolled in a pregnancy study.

CDR3 nucleotides: TGTGCCAGCAGCGGCGGCGCGGTACGAACAGATACGCAGTATTTT. Translating it yields CASSGGAVRTDTQYF. The genes are TRBV5-4 and TRBJ2-3, with D uncertain. CDR1 and CDR2 (germline): SGHNT, YYREEE (reference sequence). The CDR3 extends over 15 amino acids. V shed 4 bases and J shed 3 bases, with 15 bases lying between them.